What follows is one T cell receptor (beta chain) and its context. Its antigen is still unknown. This record comes from a study of T cells in Graves' hyperthyroidism and ophthalmopathy. Orbital computed tomography, thyroid ultrasound, serum thyroxine and TRAb, and clinical symptoms together informed the diagnoses. Out of about 10 ml of fresh peripheral blood came the PBMCs. Study-level results: Most thyroid clonotypes that were expanded above 0.001 also turned up in blood. Onset of ophthalmopathy came a median around 7.1 months after the model predicted it.

Germline V gene lookup returns CDR1 SGHRS and CDR2 YFSETQ. CDR3 length: 16 residues. The V end lost 4 bases, the J end lost 7 bases, and 21 bases lay between the germline ends. The TCR beta CDR3 regions underwent amplification using RNA transcripts as the source. When the TCR CDR3 underwent first-round RT-PCR, the HTBI primer set was used. TCRdb re-analysed the multiplex PCR reads in MiXCR, keeping a single row per CDR3 protein. This table holds hundreds of thousands of distinct CDR3 sequences, under 25% found once. This receptor was obtained from a man aged 30-40 years with Graves' ophthalmopathy. The rearrangement links TRBV5-1 to TRBJ1-5, with D perhaps matching TRBD1 (5 bases). The sample consisted of blood. CDR3 DNA sequence: TGCGCCAGCAGCCCCGACGGGGGGAGGTCGGGACAGCCCCAGCATTTT. This codes for CASSPDGGRSGQPQHF.